These 18 T cell receptor beta chains were all obtained from the same sample, sequenced in a study of blood T cell repertoires in COVID-19. The assay was immunoSEQ multiplex PCR, and TCRdb's table has in-frame clones only and misses some. The table records 150,000 to 200,000 clones, roughly 76% of them present only once. The sequenced sample was peripheral blood. The origin of the receptors is a woman in her fifties or sixties with active or convalescent COVID-19.

This clone was detected ten times or more. The J gene is TRBJ1-3, the V gene TRBV6-6, with D hard to call. Trimming stripped 2 bases from V and 0 bases from J, with 8 bases between. The CDR3 has 15 amino acids. Germline V gene data show CDR1 as MNHNY and CDR2 as SVGAGI (reference sequence). CDR3 in amino acids: CASSYNPSSGNTIYF. CDR3 nucleotide sequence: TGTGCCAGCAGTTACAATCCCAGCTCTGGAAACACCATATATTTT.

CDR3 bases: TGTGCCAGCACCACAGGGACTACTAAAGCTTTCTTT. Its protein is CASTTGTTKAFF. This chain uses TRBV12-3 or TRBV12-4 with TRBJ1-1; D might be TRBD1 (6 bases). The CDR3 is 12 residues long. V gave up 7 bases and J gave up 9 bases, with 15 bases separating them.

Regarding this clone: Mismatch with germline at one junction end may stem from a read error. The CDR3 here is CASSPGLAGGGTQYF. The CDR3 bases are TGTGCTAGCAGCCCTGGACTAGCGGGGGGAGGGACCCAGTACTTC. The chain uses TRBV7-7 and TRBJ2-5; the match to TRBD2 covers 14 bases. In germline, CDR1 is SSHAT, CDR2 FNYEAQ (reference sequence). The CDR3 is 15 amino acids.

The chain joins TRBV6-1 to TRBJ1-2; D possibly corresponds to TRBD1 (6 bases). V dropped 2 bases and J dropped 7 bases, with 14 bases sitting between them. Germline CDR1 MNHNS, CDR2 SASEGT. The CDR3 is 14 residues long. Here the CDR3 reads CASSENREGGGYTF. The CDR3, as DNA: TGTGCCAGCAGTGAAAACAGGGAGGGAGGTGGCTACACCTTC.

This sequence joins TRBV29-1 and TRBJ2-1, with D maybe TRBD2 (7 bases). The CDR3 length is 15 residues. Germline CDR1 is SQVTM and CDR2 is ANQGSEA. The V and J ends lost 6 bases and 5 bases respectively, with 20 bases between them. The CDR3 DNA sequence: TGCAGCGTCCACGTACCCGCGGGGGCCAACAATGAGCAGTTCTTC. Residues: CSVHVPAGANNEQFF.

The gene calls are TRBV20-1 and TRBJ1-2; unclear D gene. The V end was cut by 0 bases, the J end by 12 bases, with 11 bases between. CDR3 length: 11 residues. CDR1 DFQATT and CDR2 SNEGSKA come from the germline V gene (reference sequence). This CDR3 is CSARDTGADTF. CDR3 coding DNA: TGCAGTGCTAGAGATACGGGAGCGGACACCTTC.

The rearrangement joins TRBV7-2 to TRBJ2-1, with D possibly TRBD1 on 5 matching bases. Trimming took 4 bases from V and 4 from J, leaving 14 bases between them. The CDR3 runs 15 residues. CDR1 and CDR2 (germline): SGHTA, FQGNSA. The CDR3 reads CASSSSSDSYNEQFF. CDR3 DNA sequence: TGTGCCAGCAGCTCTTCTTCTGACAGTTACAATGAGCAGTTCTTC. The whole variable domain, remainder taken from reference TRBV7-2 and TRBJ2-1, is GAGVSQSPSNKVTEKGKDVELRCDPISGHTALYWYRQSLGQGLEFLIYFQGNSAPDKSGLPSDRFSAERTGGSVSTLTIQRTQQEDSAVYLCASSSSSDSYNEQFFGPGTRLTVL.

This clone was picked up one time. This chain joins TRBV11-2 and TRBJ1-6, with 8 bases identical to TRBD1. This CDR3 comprises 18 residues. Germline CDR1 SGHAT, CDR2 FQNNGV. The V and J ends lost 4 bases and 0 bases, in that order; junction bases with no gene match: 8. The CDR3: CASSSGTGMSSYNSPLHF. The CDR3 DNA follows: TGTGCCAGCAGCTCCGGGACAGGCATGAGCTCCTATAATTCACCCCTCCACTTT.

V is TRBV30 and J is TRBJ1-6, with D hard to call. This CDR3 has 17 amino acids. The V gene's germline CDR1 is GTSNPN and CDR2 SVGIG (reference sequence). V lost 3 bases and J 0 bases, leaving 15 bases between the germline ends. CDR3 residues: CAWSDLSGSSYNSPLHF. The CDR3 DNA is TGTGCCTGGAGCGACCTATCTGGGAGCTCCTATAATTCACCCCTCCACTTT.

The CDR3: CAWSAGTTNEKLFF. DNA of the CDR3: TGTGCCTGGAGCGCCGGGACAACTAATGAAAAACTGTTTTTT. The chain links TRBV30 to TRBJ1-4, with D uncertain. The CDR3 length is 14 residues. Germline CDR1 is GTSNPN and CDR2 is SVGIG (reference sequence). Deletions cut 3 bases from V and 0 bases from J, with 8 bases between.

The rearrangement links TRBV30 to TRBJ1-1; TRBD1 agrees at 8 bases. This CDR3 region has 15 residues. Germline lookup yields CDR1 GTSNPN and CDR2 SVGIG (reference sequence). Unmatched junction bases numbered 7, after V lost 0 bases and J lost 4 bases. CDR3: CAWSVLLTGATEAFF. In DNA form, the CDR3 reads TGTGCCTGGAGTGTACTCTTGACAGGGGCCACTGAAGCTTTCTTT.

The chain joins TRBV28 to TRBJ2-7; 10 bases are shared with TRBD2. The germline CDR1 and CDR2 sequences are MDHEN and SYDVKM. The CDR3 has 16 residues. The junction had 11 bases not matched to a gene; V was cut back by 5 bases and J by 4 bases. CDR3 sequence: CASSAASSGSRYEQYF. CDR3 nucleotide sequence: TGTGCCAGCAGTGCCGCCTCTAGCGGGAGTCGGTACGAGCAGTACTTC. Combining the CDR3 with reference TRBV28 and TRBJ2-7 gives the whole variable domain DVKVTQSSRYLVKRTGEKVFLECVQDMDHENMFWYRQDPGLGLRLIYFSYDVKMKEKGDIPEGYSVSREKKERFSLILESASTNQTSMYLCASSAASSGSRYEQYFGPGTRLTVT.

The CDR3 loop is CASSPDRDAEAFF. Here the CDR3 DNA reads TGTGCCAGCAGCCCGGACAGGGACGCTGAAGCTTTCTTT. The rearrangement links TRBV6-2 or TRBV6-3 to TRBJ1-1; 8 nucleotides match TRBD1. CDR1 and CDR2 from the germline V gene are MNHEY and SVGEGT. V was pared by 6 bases and J by 6 bases, with 6 bases of the junction left unmatched. The CDR3 is 13 amino acids.

The chain combines TRBV3-1 (or the pseudogene TRBV3-2) with TRBJ1-2, with D unclear. Germline V gene data show CDR1 as LGHDT and CDR2 as YNNKEL (reference sequence). V gave up 1 base and J gave up 5 bases, with 14 bases separating them. This CDR3 comprises 15 residues. CDR3 DNA: TGTGCCAGCAGCCAAGGAGTGGGAGGGCTATATGGCTACACCTTC. Translated, it gives CASSQGVGGLYGYTF.

The chain recombines TRBV19 with TRBJ2-7; tentatively, D is TRBD2 (5 bases). The CDR3 loop spans 14 amino acids. Germline V gene sequence: CDR1 LNHDA, CDR2 SQIVND (reference sequence). V was trimmed by 4 bases and J by 7 bases, leaving 17 bases between them. CDR3 residues: CASSNERMSGEQYF. CDR3 DNA: TGTGCCAGTAGTAACGAGAGGATGTCGGGGGAGCAGTACTTC. Using reference TRBV19 and TRBJ2-7 for the parts outside the CDR3, the full variable domain is DGGITQSPKYLFRKEGQNVTLSCEQNLNHDAMYWYRQDPGQGLRLIYYSQIVNDFQKGDIAEGYSVSREKKESFPLTVTSAQKNPTAFYLCASSNERMSGEQYFGPGTRLTVT.

The rearrangement links TRBV7-2 to TRBJ2-7; possibly TRBD1 for D (6 bases). CDR3 size: 14 residues. With 1 base removed from V and 5 bases from J, the gap between germline ends came to 12 bases. Per germline, CDR1 SGHTA and CDR2 FQGNSA. The DNA of the CDR3 is TGTGCCAGCAGCTTAGTTTCAGGGGTAGACGAGCAGTACTTC. It codes for CASSLVSGVDEQYF.

The chain couples TRBV18 to TRBJ1-2; 8 bases map to TRBD1. Germline CDR1 is KGHSH and CDR2 is LQKENI. Trimming cost V 6 bases and J 4 bases; bases outside gene matches: 10. This CDR3 is built from 15 residues. DNA of the CDR3: TGTGCCAGCTCTCCGGAGGGACAGGCGGTCTATGGCTACACCTTC. This translates into CASSPEGQAVYGYTF.

J is TRBJ1-2 and V is TRBV7-9, with unresolved D. Trimming left V 4 bases short and J 13 bases short, with 13 bases between. The CDR3 has 11 amino acids. Germline V gene data show CDR1 as SEHNR and CDR2 as FQNEAQ (reference sequence). Written as DNA, the CDR3 is TGTGCCAGCAGCTCCCCGCCGATTAGCACCTTC. This translates into CASSSPPISTF.